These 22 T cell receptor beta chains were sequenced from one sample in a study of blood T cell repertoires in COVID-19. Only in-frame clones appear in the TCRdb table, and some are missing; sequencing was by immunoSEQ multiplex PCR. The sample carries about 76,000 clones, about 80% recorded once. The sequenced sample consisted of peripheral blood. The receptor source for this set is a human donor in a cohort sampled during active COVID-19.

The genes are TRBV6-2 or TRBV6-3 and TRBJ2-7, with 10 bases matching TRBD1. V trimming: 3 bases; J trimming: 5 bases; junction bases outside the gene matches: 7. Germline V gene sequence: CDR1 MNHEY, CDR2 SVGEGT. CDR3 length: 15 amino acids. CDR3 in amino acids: CASSYPGTGVHEQYF. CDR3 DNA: TGTGCCAGCAGTTATCCCGGGACAGGGGTCCACGAGCAGTACTTC.

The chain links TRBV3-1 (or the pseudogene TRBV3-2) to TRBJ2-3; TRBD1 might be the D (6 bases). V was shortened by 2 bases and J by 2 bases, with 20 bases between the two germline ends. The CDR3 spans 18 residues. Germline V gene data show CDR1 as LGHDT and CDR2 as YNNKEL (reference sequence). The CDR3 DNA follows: TGTGCCAGCAGCCAATTACGAAAGGGCAGGGGTGTCACAGATACGCAGTATTTT. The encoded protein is CASSQLRKGRGVTDTQYF.

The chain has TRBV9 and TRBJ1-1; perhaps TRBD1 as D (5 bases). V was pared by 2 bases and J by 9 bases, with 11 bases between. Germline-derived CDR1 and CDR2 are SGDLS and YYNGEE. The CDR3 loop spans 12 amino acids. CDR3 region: CASSVQGFQAFF. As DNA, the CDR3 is TGTGCCAGCAGCGTTCAGGGTTTTCAAGCTTTCTTT.

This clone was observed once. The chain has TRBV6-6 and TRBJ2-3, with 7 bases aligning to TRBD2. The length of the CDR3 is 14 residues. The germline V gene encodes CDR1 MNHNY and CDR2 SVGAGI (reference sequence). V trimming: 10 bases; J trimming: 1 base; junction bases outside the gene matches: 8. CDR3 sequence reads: CAIGGGGGTDTQYF. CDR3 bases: TGTGCCATAGGCGGGGGAGGCGGCACAGATACGCAGTATTTT.

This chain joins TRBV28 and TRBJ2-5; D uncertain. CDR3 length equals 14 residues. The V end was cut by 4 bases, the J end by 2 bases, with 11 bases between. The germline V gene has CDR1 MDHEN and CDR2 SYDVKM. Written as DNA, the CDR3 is TGTGCCAGCAGTTCCCCGACTTGGCAAGAGACCCAGTACTTC. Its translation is CASSSPTWQETQYF. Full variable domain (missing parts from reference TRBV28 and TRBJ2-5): DVKVTQSSRYLVKRTGEKVFLECVQDMDHENMFWYRQDPGLGLRLIYFSYDVKMKEKGDIPEGYSVSREKKERFSLILESASTNQTSMYLCASSSPTWQETQYFGPGTRLLVL.

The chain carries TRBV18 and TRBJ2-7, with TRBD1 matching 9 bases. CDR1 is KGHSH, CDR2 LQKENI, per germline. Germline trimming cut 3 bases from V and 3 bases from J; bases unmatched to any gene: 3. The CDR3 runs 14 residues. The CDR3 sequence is CASSPGTGLYEQYF. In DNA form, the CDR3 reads TGTGCCAGCTCACCCGGGACAGGGCTCTACGAGCAGTACTTC.

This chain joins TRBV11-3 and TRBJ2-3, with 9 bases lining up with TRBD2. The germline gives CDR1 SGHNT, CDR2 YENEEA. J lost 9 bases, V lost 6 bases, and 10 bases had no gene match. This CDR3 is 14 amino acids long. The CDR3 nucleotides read TGTGCCAGCAGTACGGCTAGCGGGGCGGGCACGCAGTATTTT. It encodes CASSTASGAGTQYF.

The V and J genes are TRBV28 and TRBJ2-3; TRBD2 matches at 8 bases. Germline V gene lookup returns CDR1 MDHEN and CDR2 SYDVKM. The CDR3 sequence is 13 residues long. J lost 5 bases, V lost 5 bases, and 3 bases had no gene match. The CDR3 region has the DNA TGTGCCAGCAGTCGGGGGGGCTTAGATACGCAGTATTTT. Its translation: CASSRGGLDTQYF.

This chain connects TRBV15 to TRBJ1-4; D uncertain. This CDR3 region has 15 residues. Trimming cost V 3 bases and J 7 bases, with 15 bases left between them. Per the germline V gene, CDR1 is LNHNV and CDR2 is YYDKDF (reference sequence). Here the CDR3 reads CATSSRRSPSEKLFF. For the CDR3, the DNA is TGTGCCACCAGCAGCCGGCGGTCCCCGAGTGAAAAACTGTTTTTT.

The CDR3, as DNA: TGCGCCAGCAGCTTGGCCGGAGCGGGGACCTACGAGCAGTACTTC. As protein: CASSLAGAGTYEQYF. J is TRBJ2-7 and V is TRBV5-1, with 7 bases matching TRBD2. CDR1 SGHRS and CDR2 YFSETQ come from the germline V gene. CDR3 size: 15 residues. J was trimmed by 2 bases and V by 0 bases; bases with no gene match: 5. Based on the CDR3 plus reference TRBV5-1 and TRBJ2-7, the full variable domain is KAGVTQTPRYLIKTRGQQVTLSCSPISGHRSVSWYQQTPGQGLQFLFEYFSETQRNKGNFPGRFSGRQFSNSRSEMNVSTLELGDSALYLCASSLAGAGTYEQYFGPGTRLTVT.

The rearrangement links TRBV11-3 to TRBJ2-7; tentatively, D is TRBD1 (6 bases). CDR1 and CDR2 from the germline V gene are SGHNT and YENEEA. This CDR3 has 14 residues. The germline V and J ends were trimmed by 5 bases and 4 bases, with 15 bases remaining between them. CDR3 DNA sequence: TGTGCCAGCAGCCCCCGGACAGCAGATTACGAGCAGTACGTC. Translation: CASSPRTADYEQYV.

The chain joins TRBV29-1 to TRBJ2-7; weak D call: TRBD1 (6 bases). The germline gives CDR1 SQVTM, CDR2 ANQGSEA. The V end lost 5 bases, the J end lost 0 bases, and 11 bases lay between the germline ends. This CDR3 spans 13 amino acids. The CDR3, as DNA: TGCAGCGTTAGTGACAGGCTCTCCTACGAGCAGTACTTC. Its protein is CSVSDRLSYEQYF.

Here the CDR3 reads CASSPSSGTGGEAFF. The CDR3 DNA is TGTGCCAGCAGCCCCTCGTCCGGGACAGGGGGGGAAGCTTTCTTT. The chain uses TRBV16 and TRBJ1-1; 11 bases align to TRBD1. After removal of 4 bases from V and 8 bases from J, the junction contained 9 bases not matched to a gene. The CDR3 is made up of 15 amino acids. Germline values: CDR1 KGHSY, CDR2 FQNENV. Variable domain in full (rest from reference TRBV16 and TRBJ1-1): GEEVAQTPKHLVRGEGQKAKLYCAPIKGHSYVFWYQQVLKNEFKFLISFQNENVFDETGMPKERFSAKCLPNSPCSLEIQATKLEDSAVYFCASSPSSGTGGEAFFGQGTRLTVV.

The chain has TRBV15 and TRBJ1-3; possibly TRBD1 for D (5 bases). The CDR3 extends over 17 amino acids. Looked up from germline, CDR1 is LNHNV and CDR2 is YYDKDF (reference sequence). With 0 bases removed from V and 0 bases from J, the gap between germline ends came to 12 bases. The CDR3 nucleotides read TGTGCCACCAGCAGAGAGCGGGGGTCCCTCTCTGGAAACACCATATATTTT. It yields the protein CATSRERGSLSGNTIYF.

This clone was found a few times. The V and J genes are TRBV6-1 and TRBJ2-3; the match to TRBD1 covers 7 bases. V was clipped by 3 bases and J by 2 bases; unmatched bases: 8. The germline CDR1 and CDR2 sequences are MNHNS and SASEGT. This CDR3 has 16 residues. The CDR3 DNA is TGTGCCAGCAGTGATATGGGACAGCCCTACACAGATACGCAGTATTTT. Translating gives CASSDMGQPYTDTQYF.

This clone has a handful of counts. The CDR3 nucleotides read TGTGCCAGCTCACCCGGACTATCATACGAGCAGTACGTC. Translating it yields CASSPGLSYEQYV. The rearrangement links TRBV18 to TRBJ2-7; a possible D gene is TRBD2 (6 bases). The CDR3 has 13 residues. With 3 bases removed from V and 4 bases from J, the gap between germline ends came to 10 bases. Germline-derived CDR1 and CDR2 are KGHSH and LQKENI.

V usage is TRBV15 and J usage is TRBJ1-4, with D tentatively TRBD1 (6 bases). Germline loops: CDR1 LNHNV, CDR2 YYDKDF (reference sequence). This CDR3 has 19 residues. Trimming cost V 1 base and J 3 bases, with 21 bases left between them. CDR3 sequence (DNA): TGTGCCACCAGCAGAGTTCGAGCCGTGGGGGCGCGGGCTAATGAAAAACTGTTTTTT. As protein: CATSRVRAVGARANEKLFF.

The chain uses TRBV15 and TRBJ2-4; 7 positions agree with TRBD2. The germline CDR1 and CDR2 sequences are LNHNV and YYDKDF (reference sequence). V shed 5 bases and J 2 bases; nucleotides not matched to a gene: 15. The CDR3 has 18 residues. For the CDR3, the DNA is TGTGCCACCAGCTTCGGAGCAGGGAGGGAGAGGACCAAAAACATTCAGTACTTC. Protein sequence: CATSFGAGRERTKNIQYF.

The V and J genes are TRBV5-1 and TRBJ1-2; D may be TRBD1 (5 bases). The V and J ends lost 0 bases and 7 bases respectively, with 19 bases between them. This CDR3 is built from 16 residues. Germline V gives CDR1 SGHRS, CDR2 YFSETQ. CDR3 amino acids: CASSLAGARALFGYTF. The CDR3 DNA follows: TGCGCCAGCAGCTTGGCCGGTGCCAGGGCCCTGTTTGGCTACACCTTC.

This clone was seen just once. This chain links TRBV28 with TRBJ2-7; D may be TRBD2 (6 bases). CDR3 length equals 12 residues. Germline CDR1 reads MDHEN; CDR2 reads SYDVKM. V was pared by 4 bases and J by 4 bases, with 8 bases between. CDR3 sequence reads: CASSSGGYEQYF. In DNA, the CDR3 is TGTGCCAGCAGTTCCGGAGGGTACGAGCAGTACTTC. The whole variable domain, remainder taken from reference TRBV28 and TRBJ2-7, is DVKVTQSSRYLVKRTGEKVFLECVQDMDHENMFWYRQDPGLGLRLIYFSYDVKMKEKGDIPEGYSVSREKKERFSLILESASTNQTSMYLCASSSGGYEQYFGPGTRLTVT.

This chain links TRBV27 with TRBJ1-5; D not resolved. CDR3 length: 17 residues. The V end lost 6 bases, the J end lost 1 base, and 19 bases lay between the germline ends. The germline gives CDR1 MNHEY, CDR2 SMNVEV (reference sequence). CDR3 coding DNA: TGTGCCAGCAGCCCCAGCCCCTGGGTCGGGAGCAATCAGCCCCAGCATTTT. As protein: CASSPSPWVGSNQPQHF.

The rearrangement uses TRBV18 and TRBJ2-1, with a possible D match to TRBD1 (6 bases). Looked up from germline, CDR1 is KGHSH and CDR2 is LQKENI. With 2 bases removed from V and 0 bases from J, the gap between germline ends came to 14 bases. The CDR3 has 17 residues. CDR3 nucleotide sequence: TGTGCCAGCTCACCAAGACTGGGACAAAGCTCCTACAATGAGCAGTTCTTC. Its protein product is CASSPRLGQSSYNEQFF.